Following are 15 T cell receptor beta chains from one sample sequenced in a study of OX40 agonist ivuxolimab in advanced cancers. Library preparation was by the immunoSEQ multiplex PCR assay. Drawn from immuneACCESS, this table holds only the in-frame rearrangements with V and J called that TCRdb kept. Clones are partly lost; checked studies trace under half to an unresolved V gene and leave the rest unexplained. This sample lists about 80,000 clones; 70% to 90% were detected once. The top ten clones comprise 20% to 30% of the sample. The sample consisted of CD4+ or CD8+ T cells sorted from blood, taken in a trial of the OX40 agonist ivuxolimab. Source of these receptors: an adult with an advanced solid tumor such as melanoma, head and neck, liver or kidney cancer.

In the case of this clone: The sample contains more than one DNA sequence encoding this CDR3. The chain uses TRBV27 and TRBJ2-7, with TRBD2 matching over 10 bases. Unmatched junction bases numbered 6, after V lost 5 bases and J lost 2 bases. CDR1 MNHEY and CDR2 SMNVEV come from the germline V gene (reference sequence). The CDR3 contains 15 residues. CDR3 loop: CASSELAGAAYEQYF. Here the CDR3 DNA reads TGTGCCAGCAGTGAGCTAGCGGGGGCAGCCTACGAGCAGTACTTC.

This clone was detected a few times. The chain joins TRBV5-1 to TRBJ2-1, with D unclear. The V end lost 1 base, the J end lost 10 bases, and 12 bases lay between the germline ends. Germline V gene data show CDR1 as SGHRS and CDR2 as YFSETQ. The CDR3 is 13 residues long. The CDR3 nucleotides read TGCGCCAGCAGCTTGATACGGAAAGGCGAGCAGTTCTTC. Encoded protein: CASSLIRKGEQFF.

CDR3 coding DNA: TGTGCCAGCAGTCGGGAGAAGAACACTGAAGCTTTCTTT. This codes for CASSREKNTEAFF. The rearrangement links TRBV5-4 to TRBJ1-1, with no clear D. From germline, CDR1 is SGHNT and CDR2 YYREEE (reference sequence). The CDR3 length is 13 residues. Trimming took off 5 bases at V and 1 base at J, with 9 bases between the two ends.

Only one count was recorded for this clone. The gene calls are TRBV5-6 and TRBJ1-4; TRBD1 matches at 8 bases. CDR3 length: 15 amino acids. V shed 4 bases and J 8 bases; nucleotides not matched to a gene: 10. Germline loops: CDR1 SGHDT, CDR2 YYEEEE. The CDR3 DNA is TGTGCCAGCAGCAGCGGACAGGGTTCGCGGGAAAAACTGTTTTTT. The encoded protein is CASSSGQGSREKLFF.

This chain connects TRBV18 to TRBJ1-3; TRBD1 agrees at 10 bases. Germline trimming cut 2 bases from V and 4 bases from J; bases unmatched to any gene: 11. The CDR3 length is 18 residues. The germline V gene encodes CDR1 KGHSH and CDR2 LQKENI. CDR3 sequence: CASSPSPSGQGTGNTIYF. The CDR3 nucleotides are TGTGCCAGCTCACCATCTCCGTCGGGACAGGGGACGGGAAACACCATATATTTT.

The gene calls are TRBV7-4 and TRBJ1-5; D is unresolved. The CDR3 spans 11 residues. V was clipped by 5 bases and J by 5 bases, with 4 bases between them. CDR1 and CDR2 (germline): SGHVT, SQSDAQ. DNA for the CDR3: TGTGCCAGCAGCACACATCAGCCCCAGCATTTT. It encodes CASSTHQPQHF.

This chain joins TRBV5-1 and TRBJ2-1; 16 bases map to TRBD2. The length of the CDR3 is 15 residues. Germline V lookup: CDR1 SGHRS, CDR2 YFSETQ. With V trimmed by 4 bases and J by 9 bases, 4 bases remained unmatched. CDR3 sequence reads: CASSRGTSGRGEQFF. The CDR3 bases are TGCGCCAGCAGCCGGGGGACTAGCGGGAGGGGTGAGCAGTTCTTC.

The gene calls are TRBV5-1 and TRBJ2-3; D is unresolved. There are 14 residues in the CDR3. Germline assignment: CDR1 SGHRS and CDR2 YFSETQ. V was shortened by 3 bases and J by 0 bases, with 8 bases between the two germline ends. Written as DNA, the CDR3 is TGCGCCAGCAGCTACATACCTAGCACAGATACGCAGTATTTT. Translated, it gives CASSYIPSTDTQYF. Filled out from reference TRBV5-1 and TRBJ2-3, the complete variable domain reads KAGVTQTPRYLIKTRGQQVTLSCSPISGHRSVSWYQQTPGQGLQFLFEYFSETQRNKGNFPGRFSGRQFSNSRSEMNVSTLELGDSALYLCASSYIPSTDTQYFGPGTRLTVL.

The chain couples TRBV5-4 to TRBJ2-5, with 8 bases identical to TRBD2. Germline CDR1 and CDR2: SGHNT and YYREEE (reference sequence). The CDR3 consists of 16 residues. V dropped 1 base and J dropped 4; count of bases not matched to a gene: 9. The CDR3 reads CASSLSGGSGRETQYF. The CDR3 coding sequence is TGTGCCAGCAGCTTGTCCGGGGGCAGCGGGAGAGAGACCCAGTACTTC.

The gene calls are TRBV5-5 and TRBJ1-1; D remains ambiguous. V was shortened by 2 bases and J by 1 base, with 6 bases between the two germline ends. Germline CDR1 SGHKS, CDR2 YYEKEE (reference sequence). CDR3 size: 13 residues. CDR3 loop: CASSFGRNTEAFF. The CDR3 region has the DNA TGTGCCAGCAGCTTTGGTAGGAACACTGAAGCTTTCTTT.

The chain joins TRBV5-1 to TRBJ2-7, with TRBD1 matching 8 bases. CDR1 and CDR2 from the germline V gene are SGHRS and YFSETQ. The trim removed 4 bases at V and 0 bases at J, leaving 3 bases unmatched. This CDR3 has 14 residues. The CDR3 nucleotides read TGCGCCAGCAGCAGGACAGGGAGCTCCTACGAGCAGTACTTC. Its protein product is CASSRTGSSYEQYF. The whole variable domain, remainder taken from reference TRBV5-1 and TRBJ2-7, is KAGVTQTPRYLIKTRGQQVTLSCSPISGHRSVSWYQQTPGQGLQFLFEYFSETQRNKGNFPGRFSGRQFSNSRSEMNVSTLELGDSALYLCASSRTGSSYEQYFGPGTRLTVT.

The genes are TRBV6-1 and TRBJ2-7; 7 positions match TRBD2. V lost 2 bases to trimming and J lost 3 bases; unmatched junction nucleotides: 4. The CDR3 has 14 amino acids. The germline gives CDR1 MNHNS, CDR2 SASEGT. CDR3 DNA: TGTGCCAGCAGTGAAAACGGGGGGTACTACGAGCAGTACTTC. It specifies CASSENGGYYEQYF.

This chain connects TRBV7-2 to TRBJ2-7; 8 bases match TRBD1. The germline gives CDR1 SGHTA, CDR2 FQGNSA. Losses at the gene ends were 1 base for V and 2 bases for J; bases not matched to a gene: 4. This CDR3 is 15 amino acids long. CDR3: CASSLESGGTYEQYF. CDR3 nucleotides: TGTGCCAGCAGCTTAGAGTCAGGGGGCACCTACGAGCAGTACTTC.

This clone was detected only once. The J gene is TRBJ2-5, the V gene TRBV5-4; no firm D call. The CDR3 runs 17 residues. V lost 4 bases to trimming and J lost 2 bases, with 21 bases between them. Germline loops: CDR1 SGHNT, CDR2 YYREEE (reference sequence). In nucleotides, the CDR3 is TGTGCCAGCAGCCCAGGAAATGTGGGCCCTTTTCAAGAGACCCAGTACTTC. Amino acids: CASSPGNVGPFQETQYF.

The sample holds a few counts of this clone. The rearrangement uses TRBV5-8 and TRBJ1-1; unclear D gene. This CDR3 region has 17 residues. CDR1 and CDR2 (germline): SGHTS, YDEGEE. Trimming pared 5 bases from V and 0 bases from J, leaving 20 bases between. CDR3 amino acids: CASSPAPGRPMNTEAFF. For the CDR3, the DNA is TGTGCCAGCAGTCCCGCTCCCGGGCGCCCCATGAACACTGAAGCTTTCTTT.